The 24 T cell receptor beta chains below come from one sample, sequenced in a study of CD8 T cells in ankylosing spondylitis. TCRdb independently ran MiXCR on the 5' RACE reads; one entry per CDR3 protein. The sample gives some 130,000 distinct CDR3 sequences, around 9% of which show up once; 2.5% to 3.5% is in the top ten. What was sequenced was blood, either unsorted or a sorted T cell fraction (not recorded which). These receptors were taken from a male donor with ankylosing spondylitis or in good health (not recorded which).

This clonotype came up many times. The CDR3 nucleotides are TGCGCCAGCAGCTTTCAGGGACTTTACGAGCAGTACTTC. Its protein is CASSFQGLYEQYF. This chain connects TRBV5-1 to TRBJ2-7; maybe TRBD2 (6 bases). Germline assignment: CDR1 SGHRS and CDR2 YFSETQ. This CDR3 has 13 residues. Trimming left V 2 bases short and J 4 bases short, with 10 bases between.

The chain couples TRBV5-4 to TRBJ2-1; D may be TRBD1 (6 bases). The V gene's germline CDR1 is SGHNT and CDR2 YYREEE (reference sequence). CDR3 length: 22 amino acids. Trimming took off 0 bases at V and 0 bases at J, with 28 bases between the two ends. CDR3 loop: CASSLGWHELGRGSSSYNEQFF. CDR3 in DNA: TGTGCCAGCAGCTTGGGTTGGCACGAGCTGGGAAGGGGGAGTAGCTCCTACAATGAGCAGTTCTTC.

This rearrangement joins TRBV20-1 to TRBJ2-2, with 14 bases matching TRBD2. Germline trimming cut 5 bases from V and 4 bases from J; bases unmatched to any gene: 9. Germline V CDR1 and CDR2: DFQATT, SNEGSKA (reference sequence). The CDR3 is 17 amino acids. CDR3 nucleotides: TGCAGTGCTCGGGGGACTAGCGGGAGTGCCCCCACCGGGGAGCTGTTTTTT. It yields the protein CSARGTSGSAPTGELFF.

There are many counts of this clonotype. V and J are TRBV7-2 and TRBJ2-3; 8 positions agree with TRBD1. The junction had 5 bases not matched to a gene; V was cut back by 6 bases and J by 3 bases. The germline gives CDR1 SGHTA, CDR2 FQGNSA. This CDR3 contains 14 residues. The CDR3 bases are TGTGCCAGCAGTTCAAGACAGGGGACAGATACGCAGTATTTT. Translated: CASSSRQGTDTQYF. The full variable domain, with the rest looked up from reference TRBV7-2 and TRBJ2-3, is GAGVSQSPSNKVTEKGKDVELRCDPISGHTALYWYRQSLGQGLEFLIYFQGNSAPDKSGLPSDRFSAERTGGSVSTLTIQRTQQEDSAVYLCASSSRQGTDTQYFGPGTRLTVL.

There are a few counts of this clonotype. V gene TRBV12-3 or TRBV12-4 combines with J gene TRBJ2-2; 9 bases map to TRBD1. The junction had 5 bases not matched to a gene; V was cut back by 5 bases and J by 4 bases. CDR3 length: 15 residues. The CDR3, as DNA: TGTGCCAGCAGTCCACCGGACAGGGGCACCGGGGAGCTGTTTTTT. Amino acid sequence: CASSPPDRGTGELFF.

This clonotype has only a few counts. CDR3 coding DNA: TGTGCCAGCAGCCAAATAGGGACTAGCCGAACAGATACGCAGTATTTT. Its protein is CASSQIGTSRTDTQYF. This chain links TRBV14 with TRBJ2-3; 9 bases fit TRBD2. Germline CDR1 is SGHDN and CDR2 is FVKESK. The CDR3 loop spans 16 amino acids. The V and J ends lost 2 bases and 3 bases, in that order; junction bases with no gene match: 6. The whole variable domain, remainder taken from reference TRBV14 and TRBJ2-3, is EAGVTQFPSHSVIEKGQTVTLRCDPISGHDNLYWYRRVMGKEIKFLLHFVKESKQDESGMPNNRFLAERTGGTYSTLKVQPAELEDSGVYFCASSQIGTSRTDTQYFGPGTRLTVL.

This clonotype appeared many times. The gene calls are TRBV11-2 and TRBJ2-3; 11 nucleotides line up with TRBD2. Germline loops: CDR1 SGHAT, CDR2 FQNNGV. The CDR3 extends over 18 amino acids. The V segment lost 5 bases and the J segment 1 base; nucleotides outside the gene matches: 11. CDR3 region: CASSQMGLAEPRTDTQYF. In DNA, the CDR3 is TGTGCCAGCAGCCAAATGGGACTAGCGGAACCCCGCACAGATACGCAGTATTTT.

Many counts were recorded for this clonotype. This sequence joins TRBV7-9 and TRBJ2-7; TRBD1 agrees at 8 bases. Losses at the gene ends were 0 bases for V and 2 bases for J; bases not matched to a gene: 3. This CDR3 is 15 amino acids long. Germline V gene data show CDR1 as SEHNR and CDR2 as FQNEAQ (reference sequence). The CDR3 DNA reads TGTGCCAGCAGCTTAGCGACAGGGGCAACCTACGAGCAGTACTTC. This translates into CASSLATGATYEQYF.

This clonotype appeared a few times. The chain is built from TRBV5-1 and TRBJ2-4, with 12 bases that match TRBD1. V lost 4 bases and J lost 8; bases outside the gene matches: 4. The CDR3 length is 14 residues. Germline loops: CDR1 SGHRS, CDR2 YFSETQ. The CDR3 nucleotides are TGCGCCAGCAGCCTAGGGACAGGGGGCGACATTCAGTACTTC. Translating gives CASSLGTGGDIQYF.

This clonotype appeared many times. This chain joins TRBV6-2 or TRBV6-3 and TRBJ2-7; 8 bases are shared with TRBD2. The CDR3 contains 16 residues. Germline V gene lookup returns CDR1 MNHEY and CDR2 SVGEGT. Trimming removed 3 bases from V and 6 bases from J; junction bases left unmatched: 13. CDR3 loop: CASSYLFTGGPREQYF. The CDR3 DNA sequence: TGTGCCAGCAGTTATCTTTTTACGGGAGGGCCGCGCGAGCAGTACTTC.

There are many counts of this clonotype. The J gene is TRBJ2-5, the V gene TRBV12-3 or TRBV12-4; maybe TRBD2 (5 bases). Trimming pared 6 bases from V and 5 bases from J, leaving 16 bases between. The CDR3 sequence is 14 residues long. The CDR3 sequence: CASSRSDSRETQYF. CDR3 nucleotide sequence: TGTGCCAGCAGCAGGTCGGACTCCAGGGAGACCCAGTACTTC.

This clonotype was counted ten times or more. The rearrangement links TRBV5-6 to TRBJ2-3, with D possibly being TRBD2 (5 bases). In germline, CDR1 is SGHDT, CDR2 YYEEEE. The CDR3 is 14 residues long. V lost 0 bases and J lost 4, with 9 bases in between. CDR3 loop: CASSLASEADTQYF. CDR3 DNA sequence: TGTGCCAGCAGCTTGGCCTCGGAGGCAGATACGCAGTATTTT.

This clonotype was counted only a few times. This chain connects TRBV20-1 to TRBJ2-3, with 9 bases lining up with TRBD2. With 7 bases clipped from V and 6 bases from J, the junction kept 11 bases outside the gene matches. Germline V gene data show CDR1 as DFQATT and CDR2 as SNEGSKA (reference sequence). This CDR3 is built from 14 residues. CDR3 bases: TGCAGTGTAACGGGGGCGGGAGGGCAGGATACGCAGTATTTT. Its translation is CSVTGAGGQDTQYF.

This clonotype has only a few counts. The J gene is TRBJ2-2, the V gene TRBV7-2, with D uncertain. The CDR3 spans 13 residues. The V and J ends lost 5 bases and 4 bases respectively, with 8 bases between them. The germline V gene has CDR1 SGHTA and CDR2 FQGNSA. CDR3 loop: CASSADLTGELFF. The CDR3 DNA follows: TGTGCCAGCAGCGCCGACCTCACCGGGGAGCTGTTTTTT.

This clonotype was seen at least ten times. The gene calls are TRBV5-1 and TRBJ2-3; no firm D call. V was pared by 0 bases and J by 2 bases, with 7 bases between. This CDR3 has 14 residues. The germline CDR1 and CDR2 sequences are SGHRS and YFSETQ. CDR3 bases: TGCGCCAGCAGCTTGGATTACAACACAGATACGCAGTATTTT. It translates to CASSLDYNTDTQYF.

There are a few counts of this clonotype. The junction shows a germline mismatch at one end, possibly a read error. The chain is built from TRBV6-2 or TRBV6-3 and TRBJ2-3, with D possibly being TRBD2 (6 bases). The CDR3 loop spans 21 amino acids. CDR1 and CDR2 from the germline V gene are MNHEY and SVGEGT. The CDR3 sequence is CASSHSRETAGLLLRTDTQYF. The CDR3 region has the DNA TGTGCCAGCAGTCACTCCCGTGAGACGGCGGGACTCCTACTCCGCACAGATACGCAGTATTTT.

This clonotype was seen a few times. This chain connects TRBV5-1 to TRBJ2-5; TRBD2 is a possible D gene (7 bases). CDR3 length equals 17 residues. Germline lookup yields CDR1 SGHRS and CDR2 YFSETQ. Trimming cost V 5 bases and J 5 bases, with 25 bases left between them. CDR3 sequence reads: CASRIGGGVAWLETQYF. The DNA for the CDR3 is TGCGCCAGCAGAATCGGAGGGGGGGTTGCCTGGCTGGAGACCCAGTACTTC.

The V gene is TRBV12-3 or TRBV12-4, the J gene TRBJ1-5; TRBD1 might be the D (6 bases). The germline V and J ends were trimmed by 6 bases and 2 bases, with 14 bases remaining between them. The CDR3 contains 15 residues. The CDR3 nucleotides are TGTGCCAGCAGGTCCCAGGAGGGGGGCAATCAGCCCCAGCATTTT. Amino acid sequence: CASRSQEGGNQPQHF.

As concerns this clonotype: This clone may be a read error of a much larger clone one base away. CDR3 in DNA: TGCACCCTGGGACTTCCTAGGGATACGCTGTATTTT. It specifies CTLGLPRDTLYF. The chain recombines TRBV20-1 with TRBJ2-3, with D possibly being TRBD2 (6 bases). The CDR3 has 12 amino acids. Germline lookup yields CDR1 DFQATT and CDR2 SNEGSKA (reference sequence).

At least ten counts were recorded for this clonotype. The chain uses TRBV20-1 and TRBJ2-1, with 11 bases aligning to TRBD2. The length of the CDR3 is 14 residues. The germline V gene encodes CDR1 DFQATT and CDR2 SNEGSKA (reference sequence). Trimming removed 5 bases from V and 8 bases from J; junction bases left unmatched: 8. CDR3 in amino acids: CSAPRPSGRYEQFF. Here the CDR3 DNA reads TGCAGTGCTCCCAGGCCTAGCGGGAGGTATGAGCAGTTCTTC.

This clonotype was counted ten times or more. The chain employs TRBV3-1 and TRBJ2-1, with TRBD2 matching 12 bases. The CDR3 extends over 17 amino acids. V gave up 0 bases and J gave up 4 bases; unmatched junction bases: 4. CDR1 is LGHDT and CDR2 is YNNKEL in the germline V gene (reference sequence). CDR3 in amino acids: CASSQETSGSLYNEQFF. The CDR3 DNA sequence: TGTGCCAGCAGCCAAGAGACTAGCGGGAGTCTTTACAATGAGCAGTTCTTC.

This clonotype was seen ten or more times. This rearrangement joins TRBV5-6 to TRBJ1-5; 10 bases are shared with TRBD1. This CDR3 region has 17 residues. Germline CDR1 is SGHDT and CDR2 is YYEEEE. V was pared by 2 bases and J by 7 bases, with 12 bases of the junction left unmatched. CDR3 coding DNA: TGTGCCAGCAGCTTTGGTGGGGGGACAGGGGTACGCCAGCCCCAGCATTTT. Encoded protein: CASSFGGGTGVRQPQHF.

This clonotype was picked up many times. The chain has TRBV6-5 and TRBJ2-5, with no clear D. The CDR3 consists of 14 residues. The V gene's germline CDR1 is MNHEY and CDR2 SVGAGI. With 2 bases removed from V and 0 bases from J, the gap between germline ends came to 7 bases. In DNA form, the CDR3 reads TGTGCCAGCAGTTACCTTTCAGACCAAGAGACCCAGTACTTC. Its protein is CASSYLSDQETQYF.

This clonotype has only a few counts. The chain links TRBV20-1 to TRBJ2-4; TRBD2 might be the D (5 bases). The V gene's germline CDR1 is DFQATT and CDR2 SNEGSKA (reference sequence). This CDR3 contains 13 residues. V was pared by 6 bases and J by 2 bases, with 11 bases between. The CDR3: CSANRGPKNIQYF. The CDR3 nucleotides are TGCAGTGCAAATCGAGGGCCCAAAAACATTCAGTACTTC.